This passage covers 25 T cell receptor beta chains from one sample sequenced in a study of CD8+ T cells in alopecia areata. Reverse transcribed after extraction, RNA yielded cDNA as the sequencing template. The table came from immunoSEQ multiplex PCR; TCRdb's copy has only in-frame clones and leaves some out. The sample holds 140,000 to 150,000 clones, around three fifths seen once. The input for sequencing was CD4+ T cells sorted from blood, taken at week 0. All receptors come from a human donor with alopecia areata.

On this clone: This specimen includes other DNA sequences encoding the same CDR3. The CDR3 loop reads CASSLGGQQYTEAFF. In nucleotides, the CDR3 is TGTGCCAGCAGCTTGGGGGGACAGCAATACACTGAAGCTTTCTTT. The chain combines TRBV5-6 with TRBJ1-1; 7 bases agree with TRBD1. V shed 0 bases, J shed 3 bases, and the junction held 5 bases outside the gene matches. The germline CDR1 and CDR2 sequences are SGHDT and YYEEEE. The CDR3 spans 15 residues.

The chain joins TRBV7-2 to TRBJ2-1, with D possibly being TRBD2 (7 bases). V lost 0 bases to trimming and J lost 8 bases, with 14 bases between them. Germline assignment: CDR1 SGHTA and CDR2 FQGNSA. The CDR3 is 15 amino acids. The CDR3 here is CASSLAGGARYEQFF. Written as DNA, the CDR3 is TGTGCCAGCAGCTTAGCTGGGGGGGCCCGCTATGAGCAGTTCTTC.

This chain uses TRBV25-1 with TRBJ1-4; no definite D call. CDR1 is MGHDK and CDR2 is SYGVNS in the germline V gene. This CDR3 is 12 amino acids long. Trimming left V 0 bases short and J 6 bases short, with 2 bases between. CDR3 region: CASSEYDEKLFF. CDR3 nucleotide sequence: TGTGCCAGCAGTGAATATGATGAAAAACTGTTTTTT.

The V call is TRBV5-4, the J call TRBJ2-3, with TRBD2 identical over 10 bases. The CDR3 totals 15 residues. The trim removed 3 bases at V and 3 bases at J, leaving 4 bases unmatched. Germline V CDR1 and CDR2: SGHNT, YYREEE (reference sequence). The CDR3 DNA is TGTGCCAGCAGCTCTAGCGGGGGTGTAACAGATACGCAGTATTTT. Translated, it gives CASSSSGGVTDTQYF.

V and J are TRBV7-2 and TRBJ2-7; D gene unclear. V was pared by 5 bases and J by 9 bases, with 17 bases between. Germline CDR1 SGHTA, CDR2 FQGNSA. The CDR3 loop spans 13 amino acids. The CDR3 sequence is CASSQGQTWGQYF. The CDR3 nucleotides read TGTGCCAGCAGCCAAGGCCAAACCTGGGGGCAGTACTTC.

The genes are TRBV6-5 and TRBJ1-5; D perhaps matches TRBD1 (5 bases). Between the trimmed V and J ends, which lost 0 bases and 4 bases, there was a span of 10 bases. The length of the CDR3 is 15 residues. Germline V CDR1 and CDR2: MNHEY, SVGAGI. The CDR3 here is CASSYSSGENQPQHF. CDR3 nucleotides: TGTGCCAGCAGTTACTCGTCGGGGGAGAATCAGCCCCAGCATTTT.

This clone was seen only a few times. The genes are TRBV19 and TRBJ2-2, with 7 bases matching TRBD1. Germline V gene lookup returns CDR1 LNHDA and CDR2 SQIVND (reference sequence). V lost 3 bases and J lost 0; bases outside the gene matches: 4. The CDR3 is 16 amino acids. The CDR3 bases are TGTGCCAGTAGTATCCTGACAGGGACGAACACCGGGGAGCTGTTTTTT. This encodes CASSILTGTNTGELFF.

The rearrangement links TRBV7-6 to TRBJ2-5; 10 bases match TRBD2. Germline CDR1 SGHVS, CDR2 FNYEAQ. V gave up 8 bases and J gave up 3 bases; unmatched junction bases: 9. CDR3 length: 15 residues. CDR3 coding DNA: TGTGCCAGCGGGTTTAGCGGGGGGTCAGAAGAGACCCAGTACTTC. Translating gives CASGFSGGSEETQYF.

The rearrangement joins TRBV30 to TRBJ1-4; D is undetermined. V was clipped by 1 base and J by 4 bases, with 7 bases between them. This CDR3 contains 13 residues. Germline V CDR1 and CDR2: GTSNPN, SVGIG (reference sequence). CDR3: CAWSAAVNEKLFF. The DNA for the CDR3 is TGTGCCTGGAGTGCGGCAGTTAATGAAAAACTGTTTTTT.

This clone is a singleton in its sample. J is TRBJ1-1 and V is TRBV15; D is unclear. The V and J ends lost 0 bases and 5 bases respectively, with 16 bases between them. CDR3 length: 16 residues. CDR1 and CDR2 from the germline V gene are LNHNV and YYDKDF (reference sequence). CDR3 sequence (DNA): TGTGCCACCAGCAGAGATCGGTCGGCGGGGAGAACTGAAGCTTTCTTT. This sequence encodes CATSRDRSAGRTEAFF.

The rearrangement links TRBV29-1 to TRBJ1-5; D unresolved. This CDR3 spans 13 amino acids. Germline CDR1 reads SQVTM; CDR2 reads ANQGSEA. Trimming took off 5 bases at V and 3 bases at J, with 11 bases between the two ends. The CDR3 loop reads CSVTWQVNQPQHF. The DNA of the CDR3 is TGCAGCGTTACCTGGCAGGTCAATCAGCCCCAGCATTTT.

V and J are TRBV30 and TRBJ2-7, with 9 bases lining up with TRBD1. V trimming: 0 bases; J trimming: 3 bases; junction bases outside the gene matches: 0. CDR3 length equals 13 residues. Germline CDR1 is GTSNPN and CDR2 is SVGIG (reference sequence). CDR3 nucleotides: TGTGCCTGGAGTGTGGGACAGGGCTACGAGCAGTACTTC. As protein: CAWSVGQGYEQYF.

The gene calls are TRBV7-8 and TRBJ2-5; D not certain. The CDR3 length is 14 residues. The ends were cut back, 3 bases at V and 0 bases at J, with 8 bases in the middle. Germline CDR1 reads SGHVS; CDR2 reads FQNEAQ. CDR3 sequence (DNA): TGTGCCAGCAGCTTCTTGCGGTACCAAGAGACCCAGTACTTC. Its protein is CASSFLRYQETQYF.

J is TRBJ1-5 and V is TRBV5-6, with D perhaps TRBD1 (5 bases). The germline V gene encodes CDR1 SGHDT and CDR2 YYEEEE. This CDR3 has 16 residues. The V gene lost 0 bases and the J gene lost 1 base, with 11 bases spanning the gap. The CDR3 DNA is TGTGCCAGCAGCTTGGGATTAGGGGTAAGCAATCAGCCCCAGCATTTT. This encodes CASSLGLGVSNQPQHF.

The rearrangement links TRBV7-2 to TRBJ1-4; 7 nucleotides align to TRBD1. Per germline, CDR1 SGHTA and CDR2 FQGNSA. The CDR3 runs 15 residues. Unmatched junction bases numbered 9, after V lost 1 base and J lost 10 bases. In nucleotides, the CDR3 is TGTGCCAGCAGCTTAGTCGTGACAGGGATCGGAAAACTGTTTTTT. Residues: CASSLVVTGIGKLFF.

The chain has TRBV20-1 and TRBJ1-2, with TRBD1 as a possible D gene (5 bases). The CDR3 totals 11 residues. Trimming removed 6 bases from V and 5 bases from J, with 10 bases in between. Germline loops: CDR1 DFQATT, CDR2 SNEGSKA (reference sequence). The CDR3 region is CSALEGYGYTF. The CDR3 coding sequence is TGCAGTGCCCTGGAGGGGTATGGCTACACCTTC.

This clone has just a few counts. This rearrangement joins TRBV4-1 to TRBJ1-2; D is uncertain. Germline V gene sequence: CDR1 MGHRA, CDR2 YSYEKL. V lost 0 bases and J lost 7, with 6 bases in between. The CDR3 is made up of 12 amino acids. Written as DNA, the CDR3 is TGCGCCAGCAGCCAAGATTGGATTGGCTACACCTTC. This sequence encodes CASSQDWIGYTF.

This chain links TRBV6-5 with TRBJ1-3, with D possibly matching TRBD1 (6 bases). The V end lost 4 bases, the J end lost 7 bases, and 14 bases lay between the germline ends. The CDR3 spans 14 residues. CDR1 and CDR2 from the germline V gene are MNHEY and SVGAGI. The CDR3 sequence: CASSSGTFGNTIYF. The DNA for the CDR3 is TGTGCCAGCAGTTCCGGGACATTCGGGAACACCATATATTTT.

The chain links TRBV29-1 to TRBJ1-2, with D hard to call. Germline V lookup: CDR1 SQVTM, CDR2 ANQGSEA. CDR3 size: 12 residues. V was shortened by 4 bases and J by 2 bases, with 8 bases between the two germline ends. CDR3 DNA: TGCAGCGTTGCGCGAGGGAACTATGGCTACACCTTC. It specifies CSVARGNYGYTF.

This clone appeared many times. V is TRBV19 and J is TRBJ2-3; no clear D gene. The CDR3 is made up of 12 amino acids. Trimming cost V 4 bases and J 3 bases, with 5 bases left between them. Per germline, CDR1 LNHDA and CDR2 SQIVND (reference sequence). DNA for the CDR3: TGTGCCAGTAGTAGACGAACAGATACGCAGTATTTT. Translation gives CASSRRTDTQYF.

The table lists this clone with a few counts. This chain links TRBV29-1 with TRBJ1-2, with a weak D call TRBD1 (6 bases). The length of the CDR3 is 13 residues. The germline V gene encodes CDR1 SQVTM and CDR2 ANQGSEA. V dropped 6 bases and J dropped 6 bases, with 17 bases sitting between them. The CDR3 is CSVDRGAGNGYTF. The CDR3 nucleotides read TGCAGCGTCGATCGGGGGGCAGGAAATGGCTACACCTTC.

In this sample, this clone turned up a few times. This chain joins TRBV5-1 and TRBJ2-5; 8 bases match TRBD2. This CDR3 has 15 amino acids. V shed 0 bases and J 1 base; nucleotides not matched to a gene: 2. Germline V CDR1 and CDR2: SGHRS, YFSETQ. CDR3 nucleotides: TGCGCCAGCAGCTTGGCGGGGACTAGCCAAGAGACCCAGTACTTC. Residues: CASSLAGTSQETQYF.

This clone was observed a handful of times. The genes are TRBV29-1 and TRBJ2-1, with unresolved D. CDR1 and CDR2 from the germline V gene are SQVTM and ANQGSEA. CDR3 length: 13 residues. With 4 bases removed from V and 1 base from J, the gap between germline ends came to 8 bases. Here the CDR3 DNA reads TGCAGCGTTGTGGCTAGATCCTACAATGAGCAGTTCTTC. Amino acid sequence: CSVVARSYNEQFF.

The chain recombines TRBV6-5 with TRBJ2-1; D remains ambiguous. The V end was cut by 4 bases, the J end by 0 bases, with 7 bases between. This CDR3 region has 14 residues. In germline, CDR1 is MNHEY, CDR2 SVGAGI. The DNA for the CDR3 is TGTGCCAGCAGTTTTGGCAGCTCCTACAATGAGCAGTTCTTC. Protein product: CASSFGSSYNEQFF.

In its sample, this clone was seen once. The CDR3 region is CASSFMGGENSPLHF. For the CDR3, the DNA is TGTGCCAGCAGCTTCATGGGAGGGGAGAATTCACCCCTCCACTTT. The J gene is TRBJ1-6, the V gene TRBV7-2; a possible D gene is TRBD1 (5 bases). The CDR3 is 15 residues long. Trimming removed 3 bases at V and 7 bases at J, with 13 bases between. CDR1 is SGHTA and CDR2 is FQGNSA in the germline V gene. Full variable domain (rest looked up from reference TRBV7-2 and TRBJ1-6): GAGVSQSPSNKVTEKGKDVELRCDPISGHTALYWYRQSLGQGLEFLIYFQGNSAPDKSGLPSDRFSAERTGGSVSTLTIQRTQQEDSAVYLCASSFMGGENSPLHFGNGTRLTVT.